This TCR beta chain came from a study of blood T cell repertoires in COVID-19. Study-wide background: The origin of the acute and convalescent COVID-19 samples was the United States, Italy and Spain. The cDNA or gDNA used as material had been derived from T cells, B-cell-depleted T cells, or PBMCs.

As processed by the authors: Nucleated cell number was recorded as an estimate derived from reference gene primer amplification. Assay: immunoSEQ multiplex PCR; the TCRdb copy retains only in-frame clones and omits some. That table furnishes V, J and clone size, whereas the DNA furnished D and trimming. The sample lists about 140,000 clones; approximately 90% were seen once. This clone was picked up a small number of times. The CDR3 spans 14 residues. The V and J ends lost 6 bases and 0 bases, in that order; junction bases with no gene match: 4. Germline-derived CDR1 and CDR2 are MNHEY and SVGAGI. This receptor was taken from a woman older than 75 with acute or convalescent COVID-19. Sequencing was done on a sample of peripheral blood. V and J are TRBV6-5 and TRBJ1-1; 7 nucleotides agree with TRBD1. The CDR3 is CASSAGQMNTEAFF. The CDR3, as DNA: TGTGCCAGCAGCGCGGGACAGATGAACACTGAAGCTTTCTTT.